A selection of T cell receptor beta chains follows, all from one sample in a study of cytomegalovirus exposure and HLA in healthy donors. The table came from immunoSEQ multiplex PCR; TCRdb's copy has only in-frame clones and leaves some out. The sample shows 99,000 or so clones, approximately 82% of them seen only once. The sequencing sample was made of PBMCs. The receptors come from a female donor in good health and CMV-seropositive. The CDR3 runs from the conserved cysteine through the conserved F or W. The order of the fields is D gene, V gene, J gene, clone size, CDR3 DNA, CDR3 protein. The D gene is left open where the match is weak. Clone size appears in some rows only: once, few, many, or a class for an expanded clone.

-,TRBV11-2,TRBJ1-4,-,TGTGCCAGCAGCCTGGGAGTGAATAATGAAAAACTGTTTTTT,CASSLGVNNEKLFF
TRBD1,TRBV28,TRBJ1-4,-,TGTGCCAGCAGTTTAGGAGGGGGCTACAGTGAAAAACTGTTTTTT,CASSLGGGYSEKLFF
TRBD1,TRBV29-1,TRBJ1-1,-,TGCAGCGCATCTACCGGGACAGGAGTTACTGAAGCTTTCTTT,CSASTGTGVTEAFF
-,TRBV7-2,TRBJ2-5,-,TGTGCCAGCAGCCTGTTGGCTAGCAAGGGGACCCAGTACTTC,CASSLLASKGTQYF
TRBD2,TRBV7-9,TRBJ2-3,-,TGTGCCAGCAGCCCAGATGAAGCGGGGGGGTTCACAGATACGCAGTATTTT,CASSPDEAGGFTDTQYF
-,TRBV19,TRBJ1-1,-,TGTGCCAGTAGTATGGAGGGGTCTGAAGCTTTCTTT,CASSMEGSEAFF
TRBD1,TRBV7-9,TRBJ2-1,-,TGTGCCAGCAGCTCGACGGGACAGGGTGTTAATGAGCAGTTCTTC,CASSSTGQGVNEQFF
-,TRBV4-1,TRBJ2-7,once,TGCGCCAGCAGCCCAACTCGGGGGGCTGGCCACGAGCAGTACTTC,CASSPTRGAGHEQYF
TRBD1,TRBV5-4,TRBJ2-7,-,TGTGCCAGCAGCTTCTTCCGCCTGGACAGGGGACACTTC,CASSFFRLDRGHF
TRBD2,TRBV5-4,TRBJ2-7,few,TGTGCCAGCAGTACCTCTAGCGGGAGCTCCTACGAGCAGTACTTC,CASSTSSGSSYEQYF
TRBD1,TRBV27,TRBJ1-3,-,TGTGCCAGCAGTTCACGGGACAGTAAAAACACCATATATTTT,CASSSRDSKNTIYF
-,TRBV5-1,TRBJ1-2,-,TGCGCCAGCAGCTTGGTCAGGGGTAACTATGGCTACACCTTC,CASSLVRGNYGYTF
TRBD1,TRBV28,TRBJ2-6,-,TGTGCCAGCAGTTTATATTGGGACAGAAACTTCTCTGGGGCCAACGTCCTGACTTTC,CASSLYWDRNFSGANVLTF
TRBD1,TRBV27,TRBJ1-3,-,TGTGCCAGCAGTCGTATAACAGGGGGAATGTCTGGAAACACCATATATTTT,CASSRITGGMSGNTIYF
TRBD1,TRBV6-5,TRBJ1-6,-,TGTGCCAGCAGAACAGGGGTAGGGTCACCCCTCCACTTT,CASRTGVGSPLHF
-,TRBV6-1,TRBJ1-2,-,TGTGCCAGCAGTGAAACACCGGGGAACTATGGCTACACCTTC,CASSETPGNYGYTF
-,TRBV6-6,TRBJ1-5,-,TGTGCCAGCAGCTACACGACTCAGACCCGAGGTCAGCCCCAGCATTTT,CASSYTTQTRGQPQHF
-,TRBV6-5,TRBJ2-1,-,TGTGCCAGCACCCGGGGTCGACAAGGTGAGCAGTTCTTC,CASTRGRQGEQFF
TRBD2,TRBV27,TRBJ2-5,-,TGTGCCAATGGCCAGCGGGAGTCCCGAGAGACCCAGTACTTC,CANGQRESRETQYF
TRBD1,TRBV6-1,TRBJ2-7,few,TGTGCCAGCAGACCGGGACAGGCCTACGAGCAGTACTTC,CASRPGQAYEQYF
-,TRBV7-6,TRBJ1-3,-,TGTGCCAGCAGCTTTGACAGTACTGGAAACACCATATATTTT,CASSFDSTGNTIYF
TRBD1,TRBV7-8,TRBJ2-1,-,TGTGCCAGCAGCCACAGGGGGCAAGGGTTCACGCATGAGCAGTTCTTC,CASSHRGQGFTHEQFF
-,TRBV5-1,TRBJ2-7,-,TGCGCCAGCAGCTTGGAAACAGGAAAGTCCTACGAGCAGTACTTC,CASSLETGKSYEQYF
-,TRBV6-6,TRBJ1-1,-,TGTGCCAGCAACGAAAGGGAGGCTTTCTTT,CASNEREAFF
TRBD1,TRBV4-1,TRBJ1-2,-,TGCGCCAGCAGCCAAGATCGGACAGGGGGCATGAGTGGCTACACCTTC,CASSQDRTGGMSGYTF
-,TRBV9,TRBJ1-3,few,TGTGCCAGCAGCTCCGGGACACTCTCTGGAAACACCATATATTTT,CASSSGTLSGNTIYF
-,TRBV13,TRBJ2-5,-,TGTGCCAGCAGCTTAGGCGACCACAGTGTAGAGACCCAGTACTTC,CASSLGDHSVETQYF
-,TRBV5-1,TRBJ1-1,-,TGCGCCAGCAGCTTGGAAACCCCGGCGAGGTATTGGGACACTGAAGCTTTCTTT,CASSLETPARYWDTEAFF
-,TRBV7-6,TRBJ2-7,-,TGTGCCAGCAGCTTAGAAGCGGGACAGGCCTACGAGCAGTACTTC,CASSLEAGQAYEQYF
-,TRBV5-4,TRBJ2-7,-,TGTGCCAGCAGCTTTCGGGGAAGCTACGAGCAGTACTTC,CASSFRGSYEQYF
TRBD1,TRBV28,TRBJ1-4,-,TGTGCCAGCACACCACAGGGGGCAACTAATGAAAAACTGTTTTTT,CASTPQGATNEKLFF
-,TRBV19,TRBJ1-2,-,TGTGCCAGTGGACATGGCTACCCCTTC,CASGHGYPF
-,TRBV5-1,TRBJ2-2,-,TGCGCCAGCAGCTTAAGCGGCACCGGGGAGCTGTTTTTT,CASSLSGTGELFF
-,TRBV13,TRBJ2-3,-,TGTGCCAGCAGCCCATCGTATCAGGTCACAGATACGCAGTATTTT,CASSPSYQVTDTQYF
-,TRBV7-9,TRBJ2-1,-,TGTGCCAGCAGCTTATCAGAAAACTCCTACAATGAGCAGTTCTTC,CASSLSENSYNEQFF
TRBD1,TRBV6-5,TRBJ2-7,-,TGTGCCAGCAGTTACCCAGGGGGCCGCTCCTACGAGCAGTACTTC,CASSYPGGRSYEQYF
-,TRBV7-8,TRBJ2-1,-,TGTGCCAGCATACGATGGAGTGCCAATGAGCAGTTCTTC,CASIRWSANEQFF
-,TRBV7-9,TRBJ1-1,-,TGTTCCAGCAGCTTGAACGGGGGAGCTTTCTTT,CSSSLNGGAFF
-,TRBV27,TRBJ1-3,-,TGTGCCAGCAGTTCCCTCTCCCAGGGGACTGGAAACACCATATATTTT,CASSSLSQGTGNTIYF
TRBD1,TRBV5-1,TRBJ1-5,-,TGCGCCAGCAGCTTGGATGGGACAGGGTATCAGCCCCAGCATTTT,CASSLDGTGYQPQHF
-,TRBV19,TRBJ2-1,-,TGTGCCAGTAGTATTGGCGGGCAACAGTTCTTC,CASSIGGQQFF
TRBD1,TRBV5-6,TRBJ1-2,-,TGTGCCAGGGACAGGGGCCCCTATGGCTACCCCTTC,CARDRGPYGYPF
-,TRBV25-1,TRBJ1-5,-,TGTGCCAGCAGTGCACAGGGTTCGGGACAGCCCCAGCATTTT,CASSAQGSGQPQHF
TRBD1,TRBV6-6,TRBJ2-7,-,TGTGCCAGCATGGGACAGGGGGGGGGCGAGCAGTACTTC,CASMGQGGGEQYF
-,TRBV11-2,TRBJ2-1,-,TGTGCCAGCAGCTCCACAACTGAGCAGTTCTTC,CASSSTTEQFF
-,TRBV19,TRBJ1-1,-,TGTGCCAGTAGTAAATCCCTGGGAGCTATGAACACTGAAGCTTTCTTT,CASSKSLGAMNTEAFF
-,TRBV18,TRBJ1-4,-,TGTGCCAGCTCACCCCAGCTAGGGGGAGAAAAACTGTTTTTT,CASSPQLGGEKLFF
-,TRBV7-2,TRBJ2-5,-,TGTGCCAGCAGCCAAGACAGGAGCCAAGAGACCCAGTACTTC,CASSQDRSQETQYF
-,TRBV2,TRBJ1-1,-,TGTGCCAGCATGTCAGGGATGTACACTGAAGCTTTCTTT,CASMSGMYTEAFF
TRBD2,TRBV14,TRBJ2-1,-,TGTGCCAGCAGCCAATGGGCTAGCGGGATTAAAATCTATGAGCAGTTCTTC,CASSQWASGIKIYEQFF
-,TRBV5-6,TRBJ1-1,-,TGTGCCAGCAGCTTGACCCAGAGGACTGAAGCTTTCTTT,CASSLTQRTEAFF